This T cell receptor (beta chain) was documented in a study of T cell responses to AZD1222 COVID-19 vaccine. Study outcomes and limitations: The donor cohort was predominantly white British with a female majority, and clonal diversity may have been underestimated. The breadth and depth of Spike-specific TCRs increased once two AZD1222 doses had been given. Spike regions recognized by vaccine-associated CD4 TCRs spanned the protein, led by 160-218 and 743-854.

Clones were sequenced by immunoSEQ multiplex PCR, and TCRdb holds only the in-frame ones, with some missing. The sample carries about 120,000 clones, around 90% recorded once. A remark on this clone: What it binds is unknown.

This specimen was peripheral blood, taken on day 0 of AZD1222 vaccination. This sequence originates from an adult in good health.

The CDR3 coding sequence is TGTGCCAGCAGCGTAGGGTATTATGGCTACACCTTC. This codes for CASSVGYYGYTF. The V and J genes are TRBV9 and TRBJ1-2; D unresolved. The CDR3 has 12 residues. Trimming cost V 0 bases and J 5 bases, with 5 bases left between them. From germline, CDR1 is SGDLS and CDR2 YYNGEE.